These T cell receptor beta chains were read from a single sample in a study of spatial heterogeneity in lung cancer. TCRdb ran MiXCR on the 5' RACE reads and lists one entry per CDR3 protein. Of 50,000 to 65,000 distinct CDR3 sequences listed, roughly 8% are singletons. The input for sequencing was PBMCs, taken at surgery. The receptor source for this set is a female donor with early-stage non-small cell lung cancer. Each CDR3 is given with its conserved first and last residue.

CASSPPGQGYSPLHF,TRBJ1-6,TRBV5-1
CASSGVMNTEAFF,TRBJ1-1,TRBV2
CASSLSAGAGTQYF,TRBJ2-3,TRBV12-3/TRBV12-4
CASRSSAGSTDTQYF,TRBJ2-3,TRBV12-3/TRBV12-4
CAIRRGQEDTEAFF,TRBJ1-1,TRBV6-6
CAISEGLTSTGELFF,TRBJ2-2,TRBV10-3
CALRRGRGTGELFF,TRBJ2-2,TRBV7-2
CASSSAGGSYEQYF,TRBJ2-7,TRBV7-9
CASSSGGQGDQPQHF,TRBJ1-5,TRBV7-2
CASSQETGGNSPLHF,TRBJ1-6,TRBV3-1
CASSWDISNQPQHF,TRBJ1-5,TRBV12-3/TRBV12-4
CASSELAAIQETQYF,TRBJ2-5,TRBV2
CASSSGTGWANTGELFF,TRBJ2-2,TRBV11-2
CASSPTLAPEQFF,TRBJ2-1,TRBV7-9
CASTYDRDYGYTF,TRBJ1-2,TRBV7-8
CASSYRDPSKGNTGELFF,TRBJ2-2,TRBV7-2
CSGGTNQETQYF,TRBJ2-5,TRBV29-1
CASSLILAGGEQFF,TRBJ2-1,TRBV28
CASSDGQGSNQPQHF,TRBJ1-5,TRBV7-2
CASSFTGSGEEKLFF,TRBJ1-4,TRBV5-1
CSVRQGASYNSPLHF,TRBJ1-6,TRBV29-1
CASSLNWTETPSNQPQHF,TRBJ1-5,TRBV5-1
CASSPPRKSSYEQYF,TRBJ2-7,TRBV12-3/TRBV12-4
CASSVALHRGNEQFF,TRBJ2-1,TRBV9
CASSSGTRAETQYF,TRBJ2-5,TRBV5-1
CAWRSPVEKLFF,TRBJ1-4,TRBV30
CASSYGIRDAKNIQYF,TRBJ2-4,TRBV6-5
CASGLGTSNQPQHF,TRBJ1-5,TRBV12-5
CASSSRWQGESYEQYF,TRBJ2-7,TRBV28
CASSWGQSNTEAFF,TRBJ1-1,TRBV12-3/TRBV12-4
CSARKGQPQHF,TRBJ1-5,TRBV20-1
CASTVSGANVLTF,TRBJ2-6,TRBV12-3/TRBV12-4
CAWSTQTDQPQHF,TRBJ1-5,TRBV30
CASSVAGDREYEKLFF,TRBJ1-4,TRBV9
CSASAGPTTNEKLFF,TRBJ1-4,TRBV20-1
CASKDGGAVETQYF,TRBJ2-5,TRBV2
CASSFSGTGANVLTF,TRBJ2-6,TRBV5-1
CASTTIGLAGGLPSTDTQYF,TRBJ2-3,TRBV28
CASSSLGGASYNEQFF,TRBJ2-1,TRBV6-1
CASSFQAGALTYEQYF,TRBJ2-7,TRBV28